Detailed here is one T cell receptor beta chain. The CDR3 totals 17 residues. Germline lookup yields CDR1 SGHKS and CDR2 YYEKEE (reference sequence). With 0 bases removed from V and 0 bases from J, the gap between germline ends came to 10 bases. Some clones are missing from TCRdb's copy, which holds only in-frame ones; the method was immunoSEQ multiplex PCR. The sample carries tens of thousands of clones, about 92% recorded once. This specimen comes from a study of T cell changes during pregnancy in multiple sclerosis. This sequence originates from a female donor with multiple sclerosis, enrolled in a pregnancy study. The chain recombines TRBV5-5 with TRBJ2-6; D call uncertain. The source was CD4+ T cells from peripheral blood mononuclear cells, collected in the second trimester of pregnancy. As DNA, the CDR3 is TGTGCCAGCAGCTTGGGGGCGACGCACTCTGGGGCCAACGTCCTGACTTTC. Encoded protein: CASSLGATHSGANVLTF.